A single sample gave rise to the 22 T cell receptor beta chains below, sequenced in a study of identical twins. TCRdb called the 5' RACE reads again in MiXCR, with one record for every CDR3 protein. The table has hundreds of thousands of distinct CDR3 sequences, around 24% seen once; the top ten hold approximately 0.52%. The same sample was also used in a study of yellow fever vaccine responses in identical twins.

The source material was CD4+ T cells sorted from blood. These receptors were taken from a woman younger than 30 in good health.

CDR3 protein: CASSFDGLTNTIYF. The CDR3 region has the DNA TGTGCCAGCAGTTTTGACGGTCTCACAAACACCATATATTTT. The rearrangement links TRBV28 to TRBJ1-3; D unclear. The CDR3 totals 14 residues. Trimming stripped 3 bases from V and 6 bases from J, with 12 bases between. Germline V lookup: CDR1 MDHEN, CDR2 SYDVKM.

This clonotype occurred a few times. The chain uses TRBV4-1 and TRBJ1-2; weak D call: TRBD1 (5 bases). V lost 3 bases, J lost 4 bases, and 15 bases lay in between. This CDR3 comprises 15 residues. Germline CDR1 and CDR2: MGHRA and YSYEKL. In DNA form, the CDR3 reads TGCGCCAGCAGCCACAGGGAGAGAGGGGTCTATGGCTACACCTTC. Translated: CASSHRERGVYGYTF.

The J gene is TRBJ2-1, the V gene TRBV3-1; D gene uncertain. Germline V gene lookup returns CDR1 LGHDT and CDR2 YNNKEL (reference sequence). The CDR3 spans 13 residues. Trimming stripped 3 bases from V and 4 bases from J, with 7 bases between. CDR3 DNA sequence: TGTGCCAGCAGCCAGAACCTATACAATGAGCAGTTCTTC. Its translation is CASSQNLYNEQFF.

The chain links TRBV12-3 or TRBV12-4 to TRBJ2-2; D remains unclear. CDR3 size: 14 residues. V dropped 6 bases and J dropped 4 bases, with 12 bases sitting between them. The CDR3 DNA reads TGTGCCAGCAGCGGCCCCTGGGGCACCGGGGAGCTGTTTTTT. Translated, it gives CASSGPWGTGELFF.

This sequence joins TRBV20-1 and TRBJ2-3, with TRBD2 matching over 9 bases. Germline V CDR1 and CDR2: DFQATT, SNEGSKA (reference sequence). The trim removed 4 bases at V and 4 bases at J, leaving 6 bases unmatched. This CDR3 is built from 14 residues. The CDR3 DNA is TGCAGTGCTACTTTGCGGGAGGGTGCAGATACGCAGTATTTT. Translated, it gives CSATLREGADTQYF.

This clonotype was observed a few times. The chain carries TRBV7-7 and TRBJ2-5; TRBD1 aligns across 10 bases. This CDR3 has 14 residues. CDR1 is SSHAT and CDR2 is FNYEAQ in the germline V gene (reference sequence). Trimming at V came to 4 bases and at J to 3 bases, leaving 2 bases not matched to a gene. The chain's CDR3 is CASSSGTGEETQYF. The CDR3 DNA is TGTGCCAGCAGCTCTGGGACAGGGGAAGAGACCCAGTACTTC.

In its sample, this clonotype was seen a few times. The chain employs TRBV29-1 and TRBJ1-5, with 8 bases identical to TRBD1. After removal of 5 bases from V and 2 bases from J, the junction contained 5 bases not matched to a gene. The CDR3 runs 14 residues. The germline V gene has CDR1 SQVTM and CDR2 ANQGSEA. CDR3 bases: TGCAGCGTTAGACAGGGGAAGGGCAATCAGCCCCAGCATTTT. This gives the protein CSVRQGKGNQPQHF.

This chain links TRBV5-1 with TRBJ2-1, with 8 bases identical to TRBD2. Trimming removed 4 bases from V and 1 base from J; junction bases left unmatched: 10. This CDR3 spans 17 amino acids. Germline V gene data show CDR1 as SGHRS and CDR2 as YFSETQ. This CDR3 is CASSPGVAGISYNEQFF. CDR3 nucleotides: TGCGCCAGCAGCCCCGGTGTAGCGGGGATTTCCTACAATGAGCAGTTCTTC.

This clonotype appeared a few times. This chain uses TRBV27 with TRBJ1-6; tentative D call: TRBD1 (5 bases). The CDR3 loop spans 12 amino acids. CDR1 is MNHEY and CDR2 is SMNVEV in the germline V gene (reference sequence). V lost 6 bases to trimming and J lost 9 bases, with 9 bases between them. Here the CDR3 DNA reads TGTGCCAGCAGCAGGGTTAGTTCACCCCTCCACTTT. Amino acids: CASSRVSSPLHF.

In this sample, this clonotype turned up a few times. The V call is TRBV6-5, the J call TRBJ1-4; D is undetermined. The CDR3 extends over 18 amino acids. Germline values: CDR1 MNHEY, CDR2 SVGAGI. V was cut by 2 bases and J by 2 bases, with 18 bases left in between. The CDR3: CASSYAVIGLATNEKLFF. The CDR3 region has the DNA TGTGCCAGCAGTTACGCTGTTATTGGGTTGGCCACTAATGAAAAACTGTTTTTT.

In its sample, this clonotype was seen a few times. V is TRBV6-1 and J is TRBJ2-3; 10 positions agree with TRBD1. CDR3 length equals 15 residues. The trim removed 6 bases at V and 7 bases at J, leaving 10 bases unmatched. Germline CDR1 reads MNHNS; CDR2 reads SASEGT. Here the CDR3 reads CASRPTGQGRHTQYF. CDR3 nucleotides: TGTGCCAGCAGGCCGACGGGACAGGGGAGACATACGCAGTATTTT.

This chain joins TRBV5-1 and TRBJ2-1, with 8 bases lining up with TRBD2. The V and J ends lost 6 bases and 8 bases, in that order; junction bases with no gene match: 7. This CDR3 region has 13 residues. Germline CDR1 reads SGHRS; CDR2 reads YFSETQ. In DNA form, the CDR3 reads TGCGCCAGCAAGAGAGCGGGAGTTGATGAGCAGTTCTTC. Its protein product is CASKRAGVDEQFF. The variable domain in full, completed from reference TRBV5-1 and TRBJ2-1, reads KAGVTQTPRYLIKTRGQQVTLSCSPISGHRSVSWYQQTPGQGLQFLFEYFSETQRNKGNFPGRFSGRQFSNSRSEMNVSTLELGDSALYLCASKRAGVDEQFFGPGTRLTVL.

On this clonotype: The junction differs from germline at one of its ends, possibly a read error. The chain recombines TRBV20-1 with TRBJ2-3; 12 bases agree with TRBD2. The CDR3 consists of 12 residues. Germline lookup yields CDR1 DFQATT and CDR2 SNEGSKA (reference sequence). CDR3 protein: CSARDLLAGGVF. The CDR3 coding sequence is TGCAGTGCTAGAGATCTACTAGCGGGAGGTGTTTTT.

The rearrangement links TRBV24-1 to TRBJ2-1, with 9 bases identical to TRBD2. V was pared by 5 bases and J by 7 bases, with 11 bases of the junction left unmatched. CDR3 size: 16 residues. Germline V gene lookup returns CDR1 KGHDR and CDR2 SFDVKD. This CDR3 reads CATSAPGGGARNEQFF. CDR3 DNA: TGTGCCACCAGTGCCCCTGGCGGGGGGGCGCGAAATGAGCAGTTCTTC.

There are a few counts of this clonotype. This chain links TRBV9 with TRBJ2-2; D is perhaps TRBD1 or TRBD2 (6 bases each). The V end was cut by 0 bases, the J end by 6 bases, with 9 bases between. This CDR3 contains 14 residues. Germline assignment: CDR1 SGDLS and CDR2 YYNGEE. The CDR3 sequence: CASSVEGGSGELFF. DNA for the CDR3: TGTGCCAGCAGCGTAGAAGGGGGGTCCGGGGAGCTGTTTTTT.

This clonotype has just a few counts. The rearrangement joins TRBV20-1 to TRBJ2-1; 13 positions match TRBD2. The CDR3 sequence is 17 residues long. Germline V gene data show CDR1 as DFQATT and CDR2 as SNEGSKA (reference sequence). V lost 6 bases and J lost 1; bases outside the gene matches: 9. The CDR3 DNA sequence: TGCAGTGCCCCCGGTTGGACTAGCGGGAGTTCCTACAATGAGCAGTTCTTC. It encodes CSAPGWTSGSSYNEQFF.

This chain connects TRBV7-2 to TRBJ2-2, with D unresolved. Germline lookup yields CDR1 SGHTA and CDR2 FQGNSA. V was clipped by 1 base and J by 6 bases, with 15 bases between them. The CDR3 has 16 residues. This chain's CDR3 is CASSLGIRALSGELFF. CDR3 in DNA: TGTGCCAGCAGCTTAGGAATTAGGGCCTTATCCGGGGAGCTGTTTTTT.

V gene TRBV29-1 combines with J gene TRBJ2-2; perhaps TRBD1 as D (6 bases). Per the germline V gene, CDR1 is SQVTM and CDR2 is ANQGSEA. Trimming cost V 6 bases and J 0 bases, with 14 bases left between them. This CDR3 has 15 amino acids. The CDR3: CSVQRGTPNTGELFF. CDR3 sequence (DNA): TGCAGCGTACAAAGAGGGACACCGAACACCGGGGAGCTGTTTTTT.

This chain joins TRBV7-9 and TRBJ1-2; 10 bases agree with TRBD1. V was clipped by 5 bases and J by 4 bases; unmatched bases: 7. The CDR3 totals 15 residues. Germline V CDR1 and CDR2: SEHNR, FQNEAQ (reference sequence). CDR3 protein: CASSGTTGGGYGYTF. In DNA, the CDR3 is TGTGCCAGCAGCGGAACGACAGGGGGCGGCTATGGCTACACCTTC.

In this sample, this clonotype turned up a few times. This rearrangement joins TRBV5-1 to TRBJ1-4; TRBD1 matches at 7 bases. J gave up 0 bases and V 4 bases, and 3 bases lay outside the gene matches. CDR1 SGHRS and CDR2 YFSETQ come from the germline V gene. The CDR3 runs to 15 residues. For the CDR3, the DNA is TGCGCCAGCAGCCAACAGGGGACAACTAATGAAAAACTGTTTTTT. Translation: CASSQQGTTNEKLFF.

In its sample, this clonotype was seen a few times. This chain joins TRBV18 and TRBJ2-1; TRBD2 aligns across 15 bases. J gave up 4 bases and V 3 bases, and 10 bases lay outside the gene matches. The CDR3 runs 19 residues. The germline V gene encodes CDR1 KGHSH and CDR2 LQKENI. CDR3 bases: TGTGCCAGCTCACCGACCGGGACTAGCGGGAGGTCACGGTACAATGAGCAGTTCTTC. Its translation is CASSPTGTSGRSRYNEQFF.

In this sample, this clonotype turned up once. The chain joins TRBV19 to TRBJ2-4; D tentatively reads TRBD1 or TRBD2 (6 bases each). The CDR3 consists of 17 residues. Trimming stripped 2 bases from V and 2 bases from J, with 16 bases between. Per germline, CDR1 LNHDA and CDR2 SQIVND (reference sequence). The CDR3 nucleotides are TGTGCCAGTAGTATAACCGCTGGGGGGCGGACCAAAAACATTCAGTACTTC. Translated, it gives CASSITAGGRTKNIQYF.